This TCR beta chain appears in the sequencing data of a study of blood T cell repertoires in COVID-19. Study background: COVID-19 samples, acute and convalescent, were from the United States, Italy and Spain. PBMCs, B-cell-depleted T cells, or T cells were the source of the cDNA or gDNA that made up the material.

Seattle's cohort entered during active infection and was followed longitudinally. The table came from immunoSEQ multiplex PCR; TCRdb's copy has only in-frame clones and leaves some out. The table includes approximately 200,000 clones, approximately 81% detected once. The ends were cut back, 8 bases at V and 8 bases at J, with 12 bases in the middle. CDR3 size: 12 residues. The germline gives CDR1 MDHEN, CDR2 SYDVKM. Sequencing used peripheral blood. The chain links TRBV28 to TRBJ1-4; D may be TRBD1 (6 bases). The TCR comes from a person in their 70s with COVID-19, enrolled during active disease. CDR3 DNA: TGTGCCAGCGGACAGCCGGGGGAAAAACTGTTTTTT. It yields the protein CASGQPGEKLFF.